One sample yielded the 24 T cell receptor beta chains listed below, sequenced in a study of blood T cell repertoires in COVID-19. The data were produced by immunoSEQ multiplex PCR, yet TCRdb's version contains in-frame clones alone and is incomplete. The profile shows about 90,000 clones, 76% of them singletons. The sequencing input was peripheral blood. The receptors were sampled from an older man with acute or convalescent COVID-19.

This clone was observed a handful of times. This chain connects TRBV7-3 to TRBJ1-1; possible D gene TRBD1, 6 bases. The CDR3 consists of 15 residues. Trimming pared 5 bases from V and 6 bases from J, leaving 19 bases between. Germline V gives CDR1 SGHTA, CDR2 FQGTGA. In nucleotides, the CDR3 is TGTGCCAGCAGCCAGACAGGAGAGGCGTGGGCTGAAGCTTTCTTT. This gives the protein CASSQTGEAWAEAFF.

J is TRBJ1-2 and V is TRBV28, with 7 bases lining up with TRBD1. The CDR3 runs to 15 residues. V lost 3 bases, J lost 5 bases, and 9 bases stayed unmatched. In germline, CDR1 is MDHEN, CDR2 SYDVKM. CDR3 sequence (DNA): TGTGCCAGCAGTTTCCGAGGGAGACAGGGTTATGGCTACACCTTC. Translating it yields CASSFRGRQGYGYTF.

The chain links TRBV4-2 to TRBJ1-2, with a possible D match to TRBD1 (6 bases). Trimming shortened V by 4 bases and J by 3 bases, and 15 bases separated the two germline ends. Germline V gene data show CDR1 as LGHNA and CDR2 as YNFKEQ. There are 15 residues in the CDR3. CDR3 in DNA: TGTGCCAGCAGCCTAGGGGGGGGGCGAGACTATGGCTACACCTTC. Residues: CASSLGGGRDYGYTF.

This chain uses TRBV5-1 with TRBJ2-1; D gene unclear. This CDR3 is 15 amino acids long. V dropped 0 bases and J dropped 0 bases, with 7 bases sitting between them. Germline V gene lookup returns CDR1 SGHRS and CDR2 YFSETQ. CDR3 coding DNA: TGCGCCAGCAGCTTGGCCACCAGCTCCTACAATGAGCAGTTCTTC. Translating it yields CASSLATSSYNEQFF.

The V and J genes are TRBV7-9 and TRBJ2-3, with a possible D match to TRBD1 (5 bases). The CDR3 has 14 residues. The germline V and J ends were trimmed by 5 bases and 5 bases, with 14 bases remaining between them. CDR1 and CDR2 from the germline V gene are SEHNR and FQNEAQ (reference sequence). CDR3 protein: CASSIPGRGDTQYF. In nucleotides, the CDR3 is TGTGCCAGCAGCATTCCTGGTAGGGGAGATACGCAGTATTTT. Full variable domain (remainder filled in from reference TRBV7-9 and TRBJ2-3): DTGVSQNPRHKITKRGQNVTFRCDPISEHNRLYWYRQTLGQGPEFLTYFQNEAQLEKSRLLSDRFSAERPKGSFSTLEIQRTEQGDSAMYLCASSIPGRGDTQYFGPGTRLTVL.

This clone has just a few counts. CDR3 nucleotide sequence: TGTGCCACCAGTGATTCCACAAGAGAAAAACTGTTTTTT. This sequence encodes CATSDSTREKLFF. The chain recombines TRBV24-1 with TRBJ1-4; D ambiguous. The V and J ends lost 2 bases and 8 bases respectively, with 8 bases between them. The CDR3 runs 13 residues. The germline gives CDR1 KGHDR, CDR2 SFDVKD.

The chain carries TRBV2 and TRBJ2-7; possibly TRBD1 for D (7 bases). The CDR3 has 15 residues. V lost 6 bases to trimming and J lost 0 bases, with 15 bases between them. Germline V gene lookup returns CDR1 SNHLY and CDR2 FYNNEI. CDR3 sequence reads: CASSEGAGPSYEQYF. CDR3 nucleotides: TGTGCCAGCAGCGAGGGGGCGGGGCCCTCCTACGAGCAGTACTTC.

In this sample, this clone turned up once. The chain carries TRBV27 and TRBJ2-7; 8 positions agree with TRBD1. Germline V gives CDR1 MNHEY, CDR2 SMNVEV (reference sequence). CDR3 length: 15 residues. After removal of 4 bases from V and 4 bases from J, the junction contained 9 bases not matched to a gene. The CDR3 spells CASSSRTGPAYEQYF. In DNA, the CDR3 is TGTGCCAGCAGTTCCCGGACAGGGCCCGCATACGAGCAGTACTTC.

The rearrangement joins TRBV10-3 to TRBJ2-1; 7 bases map to TRBD1. Germline V gene lookup returns CDR1 ENHRY and CDR2 SYGVKD. The CDR3 consists of 13 residues. V shed 6 bases, J shed 5 bases, and the junction held 4 bases outside the gene matches. CDR3 protein: CAISARGNNEQFF. DNA of the CDR3: TGTGCCATCAGCGCCAGGGGGAACAATGAGCAGTTCTTC.

This rearrangement joins TRBV28 to TRBJ1-1; D remains unclear. This CDR3 contains 15 residues. The V end was cut by 4 bases, the J end by 5 bases, with 17 bases between. Germline V gives CDR1 MDHEN, CDR2 SYDVKM. CDR3 amino acids: CASSSLKRGGTEAFF. The DNA of the CDR3 is TGTGCCAGCAGTTCCCTCAAGCGGGGTGGAACTGAAGCTTTCTTT.

Only a few counts were recorded for this clone. The rearrangement links TRBV6-1 to TRBJ1-5, with a tentative D call TRBD1 (5 bases). Germline CDR1 MNHNS, CDR2 SASEGT. This CDR3 has 15 amino acids. Trimming took off 3 bases at V and 3 bases at J, with 12 bases between the two ends. This CDR3 is CASSDPYRTNQPQHF. Written as DNA, the CDR3 is TGTGCCAGCAGTGATCCGTACAGGACCAATCAGCCCCAGCATTTT.

This clone was counted between two and nine times. This sequence joins TRBV19 and TRBJ2-4; possibly TRBD1 for D (6 bases). Germline CDR1 and CDR2: LNHDA and SQIVND (reference sequence). With 1 base removed from V and 1 base from J, the gap between germline ends came to 14 bases. This CDR3 comprises 17 residues. The CDR3 DNA reads as TGTGCCAGTAGTATAGTAGGGACACTTGGGGCCAAAAACATTCAGTACTTC. It specifies CASSIVGTLGAKNIQYF. Full variable domain (outside the CDR3, taken from reference TRBV19 and TRBJ2-4): DGGITQSPKYLFRKEGQNVTLSCEQNLNHDAMYWYRQDPGQGLRLIYYSQIVNDFQKGDIAEGYSVSREKKESFPLTVTSAQKNPTAFYLCASSIVGTLGAKNIQYFGAGTRLSVL.

This clone was counted a few times. The gene calls are TRBV6-6 and TRBJ1-1; 10 bases agree with TRBD1. The V segment lost 5 bases and the J segment 5 bases; nucleotides outside the gene matches: 11. The germline gives CDR1 MNHNY, CDR2 SVGAGI (reference sequence). CDR3 length: 16 amino acids. The CDR3: CASSPSLDRGLTEAFF. The DNA of the CDR3 is TGTGCCAGCAGTCCTTCCCTAGACAGGGGGCTGACTGAAGCTTTCTTT.

The J gene is TRBJ2-3, the V gene TRBV10-1, with D possibly being TRBD1 (6 bases). Germline V gives CDR1 WNHNN, CDR2 SYGVQD (reference sequence). CDR3 length equals 14 residues. Deletions cut 3 bases from V and 5 bases from J, with 12 bases between. CDR3 sequence (DNA): TGCGCCAGCAGTGACTCCAGGGGAAGAGATACGCAGTATTTT. Its translation: CASSDSRGRDTQYF.

The CDR3 loop reads CASREWREGPYEQYF. DNA of the CDR3: TGTGCCAGCAGGGAGTGGAGGGAGGGTCCCTACGAGCAGTACTTC. The chain has TRBV2 and TRBJ2-7, with 7 bases that match TRBD2. Trimming removed 6 bases from V and 2 bases from J; junction bases left unmatched: 10. The CDR3 has 15 amino acids. Germline V gene lookup returns CDR1 SNHLY and CDR2 FYNNEI.

The V gene is TRBV7-2, the J gene TRBJ1-6; 7 bases map to TRBD1. J lost 6 bases, V lost 3 bases, and 8 bases had no gene match. The CDR3 contains 16 residues. In germline, CDR1 is SGHTA, CDR2 FQGNSA. CDR3 bases: TGTGCCAGCAGCTTGCGGCCGACAGGGAGTAATTCACCCCTCCACTTT. Residues: CASSLRPTGSNSPLHF. The full variable domain, rest sourced from reference TRBV7-2 and TRBJ1-6, is GAGVSQSPSNKVTEKGKDVELRCDPISGHTALYWYRQSLGQGLEFLIYFQGNSAPDKSGLPSDRFSAERTGGSVSTLTIQRTQQEDSAVYLCASSLRPTGSNSPLHFGNGTRLTVT.

As to this clone: Within the sample, other DNA sequences also encode this same CDR3. The V and J genes are TRBV24-1 and TRBJ1-1, with unresolved D. The CDR3 contains 11 residues. Germline loops: CDR1 KGHDR, CDR2 SFDVKD. Trimming took 6 bases from V and 4 from J, leaving 5 bases between them. Written as DNA, the CDR3 is TGTGCCACCAGTAGAGGCACTGAAGCTTTCTTT. This codes for CATSRGTEAFF.

The chain links TRBV7-2 to TRBJ2-2, with TRBD2 matching over 12 bases. Germline V lookup: CDR1 SGHTA, CDR2 FQGNSA. The CDR3 is made up of 17 amino acids. V trimming: 4 bases; J trimming: 5 bases; junction bases outside the gene matches: 8. CDR3 in amino acids: CASSSPSGGAFTGELFF. The CDR3 DNA is TGTGCCAGCAGCTCTCCTAGCGGGGGGGCTTTTACCGGGGAGCTGTTTTTT.

The rearrangement links TRBV30 to TRBJ1-6; the match to TRBD1 covers 7 bases. This CDR3 comprises 14 residues. V lost 1 base, J lost 10 bases, and 7 bases stayed unmatched. CDR1 and CDR2 from the germline V gene are GTSNPN and SVGIG (reference sequence). The CDR3 loop reads CAWSGEGARSPLHF. CDR3 DNA sequence: TGTGCCTGGAGTGGAGAGGGGGCTAGGTCACCCCTCCACTTT.

The rearrangement joins TRBV3-1 (or the pseudogene TRBV3-2) to TRBJ2-7; D unresolved. From germline, CDR1 is LGHDT and CDR2 YNNKEL (reference sequence). The CDR3 spans 13 residues. Trimming stripped 0 bases from V and 2 bases from J, with 5 bases between. The CDR3 region is CASSQERTYEQYF. The CDR3 DNA reads TGTGCCAGCAGCCAAGAGAGAACCTACGAGCAGTACTTC.

The chain is built from TRBV10-1 and TRBJ2-3; a possible D gene is TRBD2 (6 bases). Germline CDR1 WNHNN, CDR2 SYGVQD (reference sequence). V was pared by 3 bases and J by 8 bases, with 12 bases between. The CDR3 spans 13 residues. CDR3 sequence reads: CASSEDRAGTQYF. CDR3 sequence (DNA): TGCGCCAGCAGTGAAGATCGAGCGGGTACGCAGTATTTT.

This clone was found once. This chain links TRBV30 with TRBJ2-3; TRBD1 matches 7 bases. The germline V gene encodes CDR1 GTSNPN and CDR2 SVGIG (reference sequence). Trimming took 5 bases from V and 2 from J; bases not matched to a gene: 10. This CDR3 has 15 residues. The CDR3, as DNA: TGTGCCTGGGATCCCGGGACAGCCAACACAGATACGCAGTATTTT. Its protein product is CAWDPGTANTDTQYF.

The gene calls are TRBV18 and TRBJ2-5; 8 bases map to TRBD2. This CDR3 contains 16 residues. J gave up 1 base and V 2 bases, and 6 bases lay outside the gene matches. Germline V lookup: CDR1 KGHSH, CDR2 LQKENI. CDR3 nucleotides: TGTGCCAGCTCACCATGGGCGGGAGGATCCCAAGAGACCCAGTACTTC. Translated, it gives CASSPWAGGSQETQYF.

This rearrangement joins TRBV9 to TRBJ2-1; D is perhaps TRBD2 (6 bases). The CDR3 contains 16 residues. Germline CDR1 SGDLS, CDR2 YYNGEE. Deletions cut 4 bases from V and 2 bases from J, with 16 bases between. The CDR3, as DNA: TGTGCCAGCAGCCTAGGAGCCGCGGGGACCTACAATGAGCAGTTCTTC. Protein: CASSLGAAGTYNEQFF.